Described below is a single TCR beta chain sequence and its context. Its antigen remains unidentified. The input lacks base qualities; no much larger clone sits a single base away. Enrolling through a virtual design, the prospective study's participants ranged in age from roughly 18 to 90 years and lived across about two dozen United States geographic areas. In the prospective study, cohorts were assigned on the basis of participant-reported clinical history obtained from a screening survey and a study questionnaire. In the prospective study, mobile phlebotomists collected whole blood, serum and a nasopharyngeal or oropharyngeal swab from each participant. Prospective study participants could optionally give additional blood draws and questionnaires over an approximately two-month period. Prospective study blood samples were shipped either frozen or at room temperature before DNA extraction. This entry is derived from a study of blood T cell repertoires in COVID-19 (dated by TCRdb to 2019 to 2021). For context, the study as a whole: Samples from collaborators originated in the United States, Italy and Spain and spanned both the acute and convalescent phases of COVID-19. The material from the prospective study consisted of cDNA or gDNA derived from T cells, B-cell-depleted T cells, or PBMCs. Deeply sampled blood TCRbeta repertoires from subjects exposed to, actively infected with, or recovered from COVID-19 were included in the dataset. The repertoires were released in a freely available public database intended as a resource for research on the immune response to SARS-CoV-2. The samples were drawn from two sources: the first 160 participants of the ongoing ImmuneRACE study, and over 1,000 subjects contributed by 6 global collaborators. Sample metadata almost always included a de-identified subject ID, COVID-19 status, age in years and sex. Where available, HLA class I and class II types were obtained from metadata supplied by the sample provider rather than from assay-based typing. Paper-wide results and their limitations: The quantity of clinical and demographic metadata differed by source and by participant and was supplied without curation.

Unmatched junction bases come to 10, with V trimmed by 5 bases and J by 4 bases. The germline V gene yields SGHTA for CDR1 and FQGNSA for CDR2. The CDR3 measures 17 amino acids from cysteine to phenylalanine. The sequence is cut down to CDR3 DNA, 51 bases in frame from base 1. The immunoSEQ Assay, a bias-controlled multiplex PCR, was used to amplify TCRbeta CDR3 regions from genomic DNA. Concerning the study's data processing: The number of nucleated cells in each sample was estimated from the amplification of reference gene primers within the assay. To quantify the absolute abundance of each unique TCRbeta CDR3 rearrangement, sequence reads were collapsed and filtered. Productive Simpson clonality was computed per sample as the square root of Simpson's diversity index over productive rearrangements. TCRdb took over this immuneACCESS table, retaining in-frame rearrangements with V and J assigned. Such tables are incomplete; in checked studies, under half of the missing clones stem from an unresolved V gene, and the remainder is unexplained. That table furnishes V, J and clone size, whereas the DNA furnished D and trimming. The sample data list 200,000 to 250,000 clones, and 70% to 85% of these were observed just once. Under 1.5% of the sample comes from the top ten.

The clonotype comes from a woman in her 40s with acute COVID-19. The V gene is TRBV7-2 and the J gene is TRBJ2-3; TRBD2 matches 12 bases in the middle. The sample comprised PBMCs or T cells enriched from blood (not recorded which). The DNA sequence is given as TGTGCCAGCAGCCCGACTAGCGGGAGTGGATCGTCAGATACGCAGTATTTT. This sequence encodes CASSPTSGSGSSDTQYF.